This T cell receptor (beta chain) was profiled in a study of identical twins. In this sample, this clonotype turned up many times. Using its own MiXCR run on the 5' RACE reads, TCRdb lists one record per CDR3 protein. The sample lists some 760,000 distinct CDR3 sequences, 15% to 20% seen once, with about 12% in the top ten. V lost 0 bases to trimming and J lost 2 bases, with 10 bases between them. Germline V gene data show CDR1 as LGHNA and CDR2 as YSLEER. There are 15 residues in the CDR3. These sequences were also reported in another study, on T cells expressing NK-cell markers.

Sequencing was carried out using PBMCs. The V and J genes are TRBV4-3 and TRBJ2-5; a possible D gene is TRBD1 (6 bases). This TCR derives from a woman under 30 in good health. CDR3 sequence: CASSQERGGQETQYF. CDR3 bases: TGCGCCAGCAGCCAAGAGAGAGGGGGTCAAGAGACCCAGTACTTC.